The clone carrying this T cell receptor beta chain was seen more than once but under ten times. Its antigen remains unknown. This sample is drawn from a study of beta chain features in type 1 diabetes. General study results and limits: Shortening that was moderate but significant affected the TCRB CDR3s of Type 1 diabetes patients in all four CD4+ subsets. Equally in patients and controls, shorter templates might have been favored by PCR.

The germline gives CDR1 MNHNS, CDR2 SASEGT. This CDR3 is built from 13 residues. Trimming took off 4 bases at V and 4 bases at J, with 10 bases between the two ends. The isolated RNA, all of it, was reverse transcribed, so expressed TCRB transcripts were what got sequenced. The method was immunoSEQ multiplex PCR; TCRdb's version includes in-frame clones alone and lacks a portion of them. The sample includes 600,000 or so clones, roughly 13% of them seen just once. This receptor was identified in a young man with type 1 diabetes. The material sequenced was naive CD4+ T cells from blood. The J gene is TRBJ2-5, the V gene TRBV6-1, with a possible D match to TRBD1 (5 bases). The CDR3 bases are TGTGCCAGCAGTGTCGACAGTAGAGAGACCCAGTACTTC. Translation gives CASSVDSRETQYF.